Below, one TCR beta chain is given with its context. The clone's antigen remains unknown. No much larger clonotype is one base removed from it; base qualities were not supplied. This specimen comes from a study of blood T cell repertoires in COVID-19 (dated by TCRdb to 2020 to 2022). General notes on the study: Recovered participants in ImmuneRACE Cohort 3 were defined as having two consecutive negative NP/OP PCR tests, clearance from a healthcare professional, or resolution of symptoms. Collaborator samples came from the United States, Italy and Spain and covered acute and convalescent phases of COVID-19. The material from the prospective study consisted of cDNA or gDNA derived from T cells, B-cell-depleted T cells, or PBMCs. Deeply sampled blood TCRbeta repertoires from subjects exposed to, actively infected with, or recovered from COVID-19 were included in the dataset. A freely available public database, intended as a resource for researchers studying the immune response to SARS-CoV-2, is where the repertoires were released. The samples were drawn from two sources: the first 160 participants of the ongoing ImmuneRACE study, and fewer than 1,500 subjects contributed by 6 global collaborators. The sample metadata nearly always contained a de-identified subject ID, COVID-19 status, age in years and sex. Where available, HLA class I and class II types were taken from metadata supplied by the sample provider and were not determined by assay-based typing.

What the research found in general, with its limitations: Clinical and demographic metadata were provided uncurated, with the amount varying by source and participant.

The CDR3 runs 14 residues from the cysteine to the phenylalanine. Just the 42-base CDR3 DNA is kept, in frame starting at base 1. The V and J ends are trimmed by 4 bases and 6 bases, leaving 16 bases between them. Looking up the germline V gene (reference sequence) yields CDR1 LGHDT and CDR2 YNNKEL. TCRbeta CDR3 regions were amplified from genomic DNA using the immunoSEQ Assay, a bias-controlled multiplex PCR. The original methods were these. The number of nucleated cells in each sample was estimated by amplification of reference gene primers within the assay. To quantify the absolute abundance of each unique TCRbeta CDR3 rearrangement, sequence reads were collapsed and filtered. For each sample, productive Simpson clonality was calculated as the square root of Simpson's diversity index over productive rearrangements. This is the immuneACCESS table as TCRdb keeps it, with only in-frame sequences that have V and J called. A part of the clones is gone; compared with another copy, unresolved V genes explain less than half, and the rest is unexplained. V and J calls and clone size are those listed in that table; D and trimming were worked out from the DNA. Within this sample are some 220,000 clones, with around 85% of them counted one time only. The ten largest account for 3.1% of the sample.

Participants in the prospective study were enrolled through a virtual design, were aged about 18 to 90 years, and lived in roughly 24 United States geographic areas. In the prospective study, cohorts were assigned on the basis of participant-reported clinical history obtained from a screening survey and a study questionnaire. In the prospective study, mobile phlebotomists collected whole blood, serum and a nasopharyngeal or oropharyngeal swab from each participant. Additional blood draws and questionnaires over an approximately two-month period could optionally be provided by prospective study participants. Before DNA extraction, prospective study blood samples were shipped either frozen or at room temperature.

The sequencing sample was made of PBMCs or T cells enriched from blood (not recorded which). The sequence was collected from a woman in her 50s in a cohort exposed to, infected with or recovered from COVID-19 (not recorded which). The chain links TRBV3-1 (or the pseudogene TRBV3-2) with TRBJ2-7; perhaps TRBD2 is the D gene, with 7 bases matching. The nucleotide sequence is TGTGCCAGCAGCCCGTATGGCGGGGGCTCCGAGCAGTACTTC. Protein translation: CASSPYGGGSEQYF.